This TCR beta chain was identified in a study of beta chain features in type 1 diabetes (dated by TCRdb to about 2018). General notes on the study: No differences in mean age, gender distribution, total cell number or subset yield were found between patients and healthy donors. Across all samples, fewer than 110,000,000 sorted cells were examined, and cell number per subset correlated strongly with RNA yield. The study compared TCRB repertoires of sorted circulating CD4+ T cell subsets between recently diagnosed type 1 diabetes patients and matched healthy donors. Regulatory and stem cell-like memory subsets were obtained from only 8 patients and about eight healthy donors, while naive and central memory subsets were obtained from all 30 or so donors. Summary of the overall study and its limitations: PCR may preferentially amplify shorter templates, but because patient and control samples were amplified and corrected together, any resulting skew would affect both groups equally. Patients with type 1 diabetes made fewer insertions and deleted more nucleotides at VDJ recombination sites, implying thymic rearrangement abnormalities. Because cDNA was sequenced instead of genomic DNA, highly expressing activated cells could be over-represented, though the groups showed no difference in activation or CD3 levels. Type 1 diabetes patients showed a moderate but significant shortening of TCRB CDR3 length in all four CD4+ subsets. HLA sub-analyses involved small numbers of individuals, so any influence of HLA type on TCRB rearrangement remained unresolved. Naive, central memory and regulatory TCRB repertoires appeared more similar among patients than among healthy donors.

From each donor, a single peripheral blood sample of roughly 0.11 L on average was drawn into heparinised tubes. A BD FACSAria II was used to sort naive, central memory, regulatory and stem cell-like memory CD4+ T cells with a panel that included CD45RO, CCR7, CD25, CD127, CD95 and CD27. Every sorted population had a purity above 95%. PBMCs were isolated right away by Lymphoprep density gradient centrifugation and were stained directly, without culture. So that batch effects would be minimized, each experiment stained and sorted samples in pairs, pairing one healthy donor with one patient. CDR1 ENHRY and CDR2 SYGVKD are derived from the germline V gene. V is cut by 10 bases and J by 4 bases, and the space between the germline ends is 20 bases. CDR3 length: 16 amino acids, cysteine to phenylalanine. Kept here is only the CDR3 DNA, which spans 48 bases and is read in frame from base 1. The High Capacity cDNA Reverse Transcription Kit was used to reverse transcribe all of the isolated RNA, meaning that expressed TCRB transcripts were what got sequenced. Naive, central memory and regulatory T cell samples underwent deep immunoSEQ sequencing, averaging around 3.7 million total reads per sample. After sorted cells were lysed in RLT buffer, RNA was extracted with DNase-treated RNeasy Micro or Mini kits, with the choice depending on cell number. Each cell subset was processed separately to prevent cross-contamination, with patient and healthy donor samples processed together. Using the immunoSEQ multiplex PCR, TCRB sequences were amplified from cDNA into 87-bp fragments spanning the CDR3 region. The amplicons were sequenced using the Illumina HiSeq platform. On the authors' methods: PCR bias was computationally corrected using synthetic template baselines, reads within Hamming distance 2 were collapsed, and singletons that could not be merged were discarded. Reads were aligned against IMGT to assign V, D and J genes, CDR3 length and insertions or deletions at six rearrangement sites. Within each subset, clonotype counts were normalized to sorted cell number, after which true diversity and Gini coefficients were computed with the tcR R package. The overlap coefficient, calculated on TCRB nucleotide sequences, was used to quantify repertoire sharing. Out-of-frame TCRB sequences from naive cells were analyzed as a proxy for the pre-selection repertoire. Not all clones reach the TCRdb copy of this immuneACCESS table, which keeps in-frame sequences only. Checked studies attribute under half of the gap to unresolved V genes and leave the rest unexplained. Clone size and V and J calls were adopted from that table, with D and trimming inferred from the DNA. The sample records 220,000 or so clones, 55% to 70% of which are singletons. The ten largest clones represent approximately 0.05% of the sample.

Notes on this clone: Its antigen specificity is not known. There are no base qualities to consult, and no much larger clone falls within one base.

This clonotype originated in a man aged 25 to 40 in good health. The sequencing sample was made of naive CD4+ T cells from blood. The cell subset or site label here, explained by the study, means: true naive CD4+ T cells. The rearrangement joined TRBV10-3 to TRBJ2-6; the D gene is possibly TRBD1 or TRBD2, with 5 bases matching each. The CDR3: CATFPGDGKGANVLTF. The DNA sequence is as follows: TGTGCCACCTTCCCCGGGGACGGGAAAGGGGCCAACGTCCTGACTTTC.